These 26 T cell receptor beta chains came from one sample sequenced in a study of early T cells in non-severe SARS-CoV-2 infection. TCRdb called the 5' RACE reads again in MiXCR, with one record for every CDR3 protein. Of fewer than 85,000 distinct CDR3 sequences in the sample, less than 15% are singletons; the top ten hold more than 4.5%. The specimen sequenced was whole blood. These receptors originate from an adult who was a healthcare worker with PCR-confirmed SARS-CoV-2 infection or an uninfected control (not recorded which).

This clonotype has a count of ten or more. The chain couples TRBV5-4 to TRBJ2-7; no reliable D call. The ends were cut back, 2 bases at V and 7 bases at J, with 10 bases in the middle. Germline CDR1 reads SGHNT; CDR2 reads YYREEE (reference sequence). CDR3 length: 12 residues. The CDR3 nucleotides read TGTGCCAGCAGCTTACTGCTGGGGGAGCAGTACTTC. Translating gives CASSLLLGEQYF.

The rearrangement uses TRBV2 and TRBJ2-3; the match to TRBD2 covers 11 bases. The CDR3 loop spans 16 amino acids. Germline CDR1 and CDR2: SNHLY and FYNNEI. V shed 3 bases, J shed 2 bases, and the junction held 4 bases outside the gene matches. The CDR3 sequence is CASSEASGGFTDTQYF. CDR3 nucleotides: TGTGCCAGCAGTGAGGCTAGCGGGGGGTTCACAGATACGCAGTATTTT.

This clonotype was seen only a few times. The V and J genes are TRBV7-6 and TRBJ1-4; TRBD1 might be the D (6 bases). The CDR3 contains 14 residues. The V gene lost 6 bases and the J gene lost 7 bases, with 15 bases spanning the gap. The germline gives CDR1 SGHVS, CDR2 FNYEAQ. CDR3 amino acids: CASRAPGVGEKLFF. The CDR3 bases are TGTGCCAGCAGGGCCCCAGGGGTCGGTGAAAAACTGTTTTTT.

This clonotype has at least ten counts. The genes are TRBV27 and TRBJ2-1; the match to TRBD1 covers 10 bases. Germline CDR1 reads MNHEY; CDR2 reads SMNVEV (reference sequence). The CDR3 is made up of 14 amino acids. Losses at the gene ends were 4 bases for V and 9 bases for J; bases not matched to a gene: 6. The CDR3 DNA is TGTGCCAGCAGTTCAAGGACAGGGGGGAGTGAGCAGTTCTTC. This gives the protein CASSSRTGGSEQFF.

The V and J genes are TRBV2 and TRBJ2-1; D gene unclear. This CDR3 region has 14 residues. The germline V and J ends were trimmed by 5 bases and 0 bases, with 8 bases remaining between them. Per germline, CDR1 SNHLY and CDR2 FYNNEI. CDR3 loop: CASSYQSSYNEQFF. Written as DNA, the CDR3 is TGTGCCAGCAGTTACCAGAGCTCCTACAATGAGCAGTTCTTC.

This clonotype has only a few counts. The chain couples TRBV18 to TRBJ1-2; TRBD1 might be the D (5 bases). This CDR3 contains 13 residues. CDR1 and CDR2 from the germline V gene are KGHSH and LQKENI. Trimming took off 0 bases at V and 5 bases at J, with 7 bases between the two ends. CDR3 sequence: CASSPPRVYGYTF. The CDR3 nucleotides are TGTGCCAGCTCACCACCCAGGGTTTATGGCTACACCTTC.

This sequence joins TRBV29-1 and TRBJ2-1, with TRBD2 identical over 12 bases. Germline V CDR1 and CDR2: SQVTM, ANQGSEA. V trimming: 5 bases; J trimming: 9 bases; junction bases outside the gene matches: 8. The CDR3 consists of 14 residues. DNA of the CDR3: TGCAGCGTTCTCTCTAGCGGGGGGGCCGGTGAGCAGTTCTTC. Translating it yields CSVLSSGGAGEQFF.

This clonotype has a handful of counts. V usage is TRBV2 and J usage is TRBJ2-1; TRBD2 aligns across 11 bases. Germline V lookup: CDR1 SNHLY, CDR2 FYNNEI. The CDR3 extends over 14 amino acids. The junction had 3 bases not matched to a gene; V was cut back by 4 bases and J by 7 bases. This chain's CDR3 is CASSALAGVNEQFF. The CDR3 DNA sequence: TGTGCCAGCAGTGCACTAGCGGGGGTGAATGAGCAGTTCTTC.

The CDR3: CATSDSSGTVDHSNQPQHF. The CDR3 DNA sequence: TGTGCCACCAGTGATTCCTCCGGGACAGTAGATCATAGCAATCAGCCCCAGCATTTT. The chain couples TRBV24-1 to TRBJ1-5; 7 bases align to TRBD1. Germline CDR1 reads KGHDR; CDR2 reads SFDVKD. The ends lost 2 bases at V and 0 bases at J; junction bases unmatched: 12. The CDR3 runs to 19 residues.

The chain has TRBV2 and TRBJ2-5; D is ambiguous. Deletions cut 3 bases from V and 5 bases from J, with 1 base between. The CDR3 covers 10 residues. In germline, CDR1 is SNHLY, CDR2 FYNNEI. The CDR3 is CASSEETQYF. The CDR3 DNA follows: TGTGCCAGCAGTGAGGAGACCCAGTACTTC.

The chain is built from TRBV20-1 and TRBJ2-3; 7 bases match TRBD1. Trimming removed 0 bases from V and 1 base from J; junction bases left unmatched: 7. Per the germline V gene, CDR1 is DFQATT and CDR2 is SNEGSKA (reference sequence). The CDR3 length is 16 residues. Here the CDR3 DNA reads TGCAGTGCTAGAGAGGGCGAGGGGGCAGGCACAGATACGCAGTATTTT. This sequence encodes CSAREGEGAGTDTQYF.

This clonotype came up many times. The chain joins TRBV12-3 or TRBV12-4 to TRBJ2-3; tentatively, D is TRBD2 (6 bases). CDR3 length: 14 amino acids. V lost 7 bases and J 4 bases, leaving 15 bases between the germline ends. CDR3 sequence (DNA): TGTGCCAGCACCCAGACTAGGTTTCCAGATACGCAGTATTTT. Translating gives CASTQTRFPDTQYF.

The rearrangement uses TRBV27 and TRBJ2-5, with D unresolved. V lost 0 bases, J lost 5 bases, and 10 bases lay in between. CDR3 length: 14 residues. Germline V lookup: CDR1 MNHEY, CDR2 SMNVEV (reference sequence). The CDR3 region has the DNA TGTGCCAGCAGTTTATCGGTTGTTTCGGAGACCCAGTACTTC. It is translated as CASSLSVVSETQYF.

This clonotype was observed a few times. V and J are TRBV12-3 or TRBV12-4 and TRBJ1-4, with D uncertain. This CDR3 spans 15 amino acids. Trimming shortened V by 5 bases and J by 3 bases, and 13 bases separated the two germline ends. The CDR3 loop reads CASSLLGAANEKLFF. CDR3 bases: TGTGCCAGCAGTCTATTAGGAGCGGCTAATGAAAAACTGTTTTTT.

This clonotype was seen many times. The chain has TRBV14 and TRBJ2-1, with 12 bases fitting TRBD2. V shed 1 base, J shed 9 bases, and the junction held 22 bases outside the gene matches. The CDR3 sequence is 21 residues long. The germline V gene encodes CDR1 SGHDN and CDR2 FVKESK. The CDR3 loop reads CASSQGRSGTSGSTILREQFF. The CDR3 DNA follows: TGTGCCAGCAGCCAAGGTCGCTCCGGGACTAGCGGGTCGACCATTCTGCGTGAGCAGTTCTTC.

This clonotype occurred many times. V usage is TRBV10-2 and J usage is TRBJ2-2; D is possibly TRBD1 (6 bases). Trimming left V 3 bases short and J 7 bases short, with 9 bases between. This CDR3 contains 13 residues. Germline V CDR1 and CDR2: WSHSY, SAAADI. The CDR3 region is CASSEQGIGELFF. CDR3 DNA: TGCGCCAGCAGTGAACAGGGAATCGGGGAGCTGTTTTTT.

V and J are TRBV5-5 and TRBJ1-1; D not certain. The CDR3 contains 15 residues. The germline gives CDR1 SGHKS, CDR2 YYEKEE (reference sequence). Trimming took off 4 bases at V and 0 bases at J, with 13 bases between the two ends. CDR3 DNA: TGTGCCAGCAGCCCCTCACAGCCCTTGAACACTGAAGCTTTCTTT. The encoded protein is CASSPSQPLNTEAFF. The full variable domain, rest sourced from reference TRBV5-5 and TRBJ1-1, is DAGVTQSPTHLIKTRGQQVTLRCSPISGHKSVSWYQQVLGQGPQFIFQYYEKEERGRGNFPDRFSARQFPNYSSELNVNALLLGDSALYLCASSPSQPLNTEAFFGQGTRLTVV.

The chain carries TRBV30 and TRBJ1-6; 9 nucleotides line up with TRBD1. V gave up 5 bases and J gave up 8 bases; unmatched junction bases: 4. Germline values: CDR1 GTSNPN, CDR2 SVGIG (reference sequence). The CDR3 spans 13 residues. The CDR3 nucleotides are TGTGCCTGGGCGGGACAGGGTGATTCACCCCTCCACTTT. This sequence encodes CAWAGQGDSPLHF.

The rearrangement links TRBV30 to TRBJ1-3; unclear D gene. The CDR3 loop spans 14 amino acids. Germline V gene data show CDR1 as GTSNPN and CDR2 as SVGIG (reference sequence). V was pared by 3 bases and J by 0 bases, with 9 bases between. In DNA, the CDR3 is TGTGCCTGGAGGACCAGGAGCTCTGGAAACACCATATATTTT. Translation gives CAWRTRSSGNTIYF.

This clonotype was found many times. The chain uses TRBV6-1 and TRBJ1-1; 7 bases are shared with TRBD1. Unmatched junction bases numbered 1, after V lost 0 bases and J lost 3 bases. Germline assignment: CDR1 MNHNS and CDR2 SASEGT. This CDR3 is built from 14 residues. The CDR3 bases are TGTGCCAGCAGTGAAGCGGGACAGTACACTGAAGCTTTCTTT. This encodes CASSEAGQYTEAFF.

The chain joins TRBV5-6 to TRBJ2-1; 9 nucleotides agree with TRBD1. Germline loops: CDR1 SGHDT, CDR2 YYEEEE. The CDR3 totals 16 residues. Trimming cost V 5 bases and J 3 bases; bases outside gene matches: 9. CDR3 sequence: CASSLDRGEIYNEQFF. In nucleotides, the CDR3 is TGTGCCAGCAGTCTAGACAGGGGGGAAATCTACAATGAGCAGTTCTTC.

The J gene is TRBJ2-2, the V gene TRBV5-4; 11 positions match TRBD2. Unmatched junction bases numbered 3, after V lost 3 bases and J lost 2 bases. Germline V gives CDR1 SGHNT, CDR2 YYREEE (reference sequence). The CDR3 is 16 residues long. The DNA of the CDR3 is TGTGCCAGCAGCTCGGGACTAGCGGACAACACCGGGGAGCTGTTTTTT. Amino acid sequence: CASSSGLADNTGELFF.

The gene calls are TRBV27 and TRBJ2-3, with 9 bases that match TRBD1. The germline V gene encodes CDR1 MNHEY and CDR2 SMNVEV (reference sequence). The CDR3 sequence is 16 residues long. The ends lost 5 bases at V and 3 bases at J; junction bases unmatched: 9. This CDR3 is CASSPQGTGRTDTQYF. DNA of the CDR3: TGTGCCAGCAGTCCTCAAGGGACAGGGAGGACAGATACGCAGTATTTT.

J is TRBJ2-6 and V is TRBV2; 7 bases are a match to TRBD2. CDR3 length: 20 amino acids. Germline-derived CDR1 and CDR2 are SNHLY and FYNNEI. Losses at the gene ends were 8 bases for V and 9 bases for J; bases not matched to a gene: 28. This CDR3 reads CASALRRIYTLAAPGNVLTF. CDR3 coding DNA: TGTGCCAGCGCCCTCCGAAGGATCTACACCCTAGCGGCACCTGGCAACGTCCTGACTTTC.

This clonotype came up many times. The CDR3 DNA sequence: TGTGCCACCAGTGATGTCGTCGATACGCAGTATTTT. Residues: CATSDVVDTQYF. The chain recombines TRBV24-1 with TRBJ2-3; D gene uncertain. V was pared by 3 bases and J by 6 bases, with 6 bases between. The CDR3 covers 12 residues. CDR1 and CDR2 (germline): KGHDR, SFDVKD.

This clonotype was found a few times. The junction departs from germline at one end; a sequencing error may be responsible. The gene calls are TRBV9 and TRBJ1-5, with 7 positions matching TRBD1. Germline V lookup: CDR1 SGDLS, CDR2 YYNGEE. The CDR3 length is 13 residues. The CDR3 here is CVSSEQGYGPQHF. The CDR3 DNA sequence: TGTGTCAGCAGCGAACAGGGGTATGGGCCCCAGCATTTT. The whole variable domain, filled in from reference TRBV9 and TRBJ1-5, reads DSGVTQTPKHLITATGQRVTLRCSPRSGDLSVYWYQQSLDQGLQFLIQYYNGEERAKGNILERFSAQQFPDLHSELNLSSLELGDSALYFCVSSEQGYGPQHFGDGTRLSIL.